This T cell receptor beta chain was identified in a study of CD8 T cells in ankylosing spondylitis. Each CDR3 protein is one row after TCRdb ran MiXCR on the 5' RACE reads. The sample has approximately 43,000 distinct CDR3 sequences, under 5% seen once. V was shortened by 4 bases and J by 4 bases, with 19 bases between the two germline ends. CDR1 and CDR2 from the germline V gene are SGDLS and YYNGEE. The CDR3 is made up of 16 amino acids. This clonotype came up many times. The receptor's source is a female donor with ankylosing spondylitis or in good health (not recorded which). The sequenced material came from blood, either unsorted or a sorted T cell fraction (not recorded which). This chain connects TRBV9 to TRBJ2-3, with D hard to call. The CDR3: CASSSRRSSPPDTQYF. The CDR3 nucleotides read TGTGCCAGCAGCTCAAGACGGTCCTCACCTCCAGATACGCAGTATTTT.